This TCR beta chain was observed in a study of beta chain bispecific antibodies for T cell cancers. The CDR3 runs to 17 residues. The V end was cut by 0 bases, the J end by 3 bases, with 15 bases between. The germline V gene has CDR1 SNHLY and CDR2 FYNNEI. Findings and caveats of the study: Most targeted TRBV signal came from the leukemia cell line cells, not normal T cells.

This clonotype has a count of ten or more. Its specificity is unknown. TCRdb reprocessed the 5' RACE reads via MiXCR and lists one record per CDR3 protein. Of around 8,600 distinct CDR3 sequences listed, less than 2.5% are singletons. Expansion lasted 2 to 4 days, with either anti-CD3 antibody OKT3 or CD3/CD28 beads. Culture medium contained IL-2 at 85 to 100 IU/ml and IL-7 at 4.5 to 5 ng/ml. This receptor was taken from a human donor in good health. Some clones in this sample may be carry-over from other donors' samples. The chain employs TRBV2 and TRBJ2-1; D gene ambiguous. Sequenced here: T cells from a healthy donor cultured with Jurkat leukemia cells, sampled from a culture containing an anti-CD19 bispecific antibody. DNA of the CDR3: TGTGCCAGCAGTGAAGCTGGAAGCCTTTCCTTCTACAATGAGCAGTTCTTC. Its translation is CASSEAGSLSFYNEQFF. The full variable domain, completed using reference TRBV2 and TRBJ2-1, is EPEVTQTPSHQVTQMGQEVILRCVPISNHLYFYWYRQILGQKVEFLVSFYNNEISEKSEIFDDQFSVERPDGSNFTLKIRSTKLEDSAMYFCASSEAGSLSFYNEQFFGPGTRLTVL.